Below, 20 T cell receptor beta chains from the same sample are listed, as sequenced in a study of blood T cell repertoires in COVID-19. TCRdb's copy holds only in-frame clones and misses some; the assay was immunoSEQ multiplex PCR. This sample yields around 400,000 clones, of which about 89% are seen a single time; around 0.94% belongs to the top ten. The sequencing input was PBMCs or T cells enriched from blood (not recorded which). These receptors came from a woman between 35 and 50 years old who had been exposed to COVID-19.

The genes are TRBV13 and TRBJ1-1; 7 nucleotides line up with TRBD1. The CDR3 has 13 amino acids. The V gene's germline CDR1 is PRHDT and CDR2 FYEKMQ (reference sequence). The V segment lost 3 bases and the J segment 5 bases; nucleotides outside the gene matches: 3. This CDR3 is CASSFTGETEAFF. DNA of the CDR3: TGTGCCAGCAGCTTCACAGGGGAAACTGAAGCTTTCTTT. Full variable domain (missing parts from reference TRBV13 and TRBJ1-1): AAGVIQSPRHLIKEKRETATLKCYPIPRHDTVYWYQQGPGQDPQFLISFYEKMQSDKGSIPDRFSAQQFSDYHSELNMSSLELGDSALYFCASSFTGETEAFFGQGTRLTVV.

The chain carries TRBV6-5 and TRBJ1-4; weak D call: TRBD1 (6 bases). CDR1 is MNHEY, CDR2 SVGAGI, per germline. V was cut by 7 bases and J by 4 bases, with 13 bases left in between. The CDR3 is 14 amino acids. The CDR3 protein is CASKPGTNNEKLFF. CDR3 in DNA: TGTGCCAGCAAGCCCGGGACAAATAATGAAAAACTGTTTTTT.

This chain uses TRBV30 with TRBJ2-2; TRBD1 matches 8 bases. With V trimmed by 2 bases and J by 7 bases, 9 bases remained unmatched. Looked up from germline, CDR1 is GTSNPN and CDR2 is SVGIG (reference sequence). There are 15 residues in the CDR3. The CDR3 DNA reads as TGTGCCTGGAGTCCAGGACAGGGCAGTATCGGGGAGCTGTTTTTT. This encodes CAWSPGQGSIGELFF.

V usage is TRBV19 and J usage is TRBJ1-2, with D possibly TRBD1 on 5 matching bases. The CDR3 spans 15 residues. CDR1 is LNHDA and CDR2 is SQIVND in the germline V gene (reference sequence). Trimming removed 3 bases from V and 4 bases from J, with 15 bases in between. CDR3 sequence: CASSIGRQPGYGYTF. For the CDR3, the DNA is TGTGCCAGTAGTATCGGACGACAGCCCGGCTATGGCTACACCTTC.

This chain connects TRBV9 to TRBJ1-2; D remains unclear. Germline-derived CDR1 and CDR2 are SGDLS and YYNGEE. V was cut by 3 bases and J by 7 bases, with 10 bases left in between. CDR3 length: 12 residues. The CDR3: CASSAQTPGYTF. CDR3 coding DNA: TGTGCCAGCAGCGCTCAGACACCTGGCTACACCTTC.

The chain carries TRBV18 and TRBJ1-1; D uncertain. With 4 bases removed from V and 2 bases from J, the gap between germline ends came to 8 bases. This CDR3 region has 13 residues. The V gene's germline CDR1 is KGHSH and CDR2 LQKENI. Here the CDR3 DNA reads TGTGCCAGCTCACGAGGGCCCAACACTGAAGCTTTCTTT. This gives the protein CASSRGPNTEAFF.

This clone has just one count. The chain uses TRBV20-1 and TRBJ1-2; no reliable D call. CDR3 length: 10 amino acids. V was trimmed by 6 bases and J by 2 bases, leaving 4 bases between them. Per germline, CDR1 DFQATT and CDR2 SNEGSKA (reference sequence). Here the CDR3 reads CSAQNYGYTF. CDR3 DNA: TGCAGTGCGCAGAACTATGGCTACACCTTC.

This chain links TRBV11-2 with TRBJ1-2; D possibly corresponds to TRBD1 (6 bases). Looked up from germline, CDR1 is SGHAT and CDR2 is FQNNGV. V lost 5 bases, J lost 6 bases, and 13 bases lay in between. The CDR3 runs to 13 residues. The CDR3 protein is CASSSARGHGYTF. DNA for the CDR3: TGTGCCAGCAGCAGCGCCAGGGGACATGGCTACACCTTC.

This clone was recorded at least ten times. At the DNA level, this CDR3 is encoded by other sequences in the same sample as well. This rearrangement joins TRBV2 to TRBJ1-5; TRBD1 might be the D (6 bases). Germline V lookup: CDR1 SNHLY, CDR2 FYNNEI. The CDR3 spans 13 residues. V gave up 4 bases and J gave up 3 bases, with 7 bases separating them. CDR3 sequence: CASSGQANQPQHF. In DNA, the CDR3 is TGTGCCAGCAGTGGACAGGCCAATCAGCCCCAGCATTTT.

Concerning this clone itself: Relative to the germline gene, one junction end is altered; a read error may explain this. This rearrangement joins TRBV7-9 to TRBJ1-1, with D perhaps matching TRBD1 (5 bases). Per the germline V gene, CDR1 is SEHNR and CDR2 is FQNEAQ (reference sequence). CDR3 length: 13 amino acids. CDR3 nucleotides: TGTGCCAGCAGCTTAGATTTCCAGGGCCAGTGCCTCTTT. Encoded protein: CASSLDFQGQCLF.

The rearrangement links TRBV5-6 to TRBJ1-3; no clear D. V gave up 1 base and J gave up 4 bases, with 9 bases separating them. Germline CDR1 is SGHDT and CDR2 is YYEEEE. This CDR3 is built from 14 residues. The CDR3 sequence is CASSLRSPGNTIYF. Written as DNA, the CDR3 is TGTGCCAGCAGCTTGCGGTCCCCCGGAAACACCATATATTTT.

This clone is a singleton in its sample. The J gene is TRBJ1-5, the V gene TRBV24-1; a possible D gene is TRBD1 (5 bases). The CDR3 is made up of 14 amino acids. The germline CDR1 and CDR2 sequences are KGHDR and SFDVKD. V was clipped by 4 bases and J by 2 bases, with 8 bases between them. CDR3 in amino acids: CATSDLQGNQPQHF. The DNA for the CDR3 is TGTGCCACCAGTGACCTACAGGGCAATCAGCCCCAGCATTTT.

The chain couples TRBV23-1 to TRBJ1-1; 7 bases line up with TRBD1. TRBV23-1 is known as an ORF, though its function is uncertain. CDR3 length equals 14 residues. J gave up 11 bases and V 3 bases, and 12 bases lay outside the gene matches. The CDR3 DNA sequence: TGCGCCAGCAGTCATCCCGGGACAGTTGAAGGGGCTTTCTTT. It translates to CASSHPGTVEGAFF.

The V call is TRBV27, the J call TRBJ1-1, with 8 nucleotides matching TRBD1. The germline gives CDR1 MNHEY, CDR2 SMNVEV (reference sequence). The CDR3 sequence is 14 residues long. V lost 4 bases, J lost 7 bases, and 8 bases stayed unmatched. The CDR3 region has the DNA TGTGCCAGCAGTTCGGACAGGGAACTGCGTGAAGCTTTCTTT. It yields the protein CASSSDRELREAFF.

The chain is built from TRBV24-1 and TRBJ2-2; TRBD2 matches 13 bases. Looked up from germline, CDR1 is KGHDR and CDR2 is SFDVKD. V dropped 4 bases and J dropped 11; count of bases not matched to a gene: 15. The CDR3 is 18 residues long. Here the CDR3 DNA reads TGTGCCACCAGTGACCGCGGGGCCTGGACTAGCGGGAGACTAGAGCTGTTTTTT. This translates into CATSDRGAWTSGRLELFF.

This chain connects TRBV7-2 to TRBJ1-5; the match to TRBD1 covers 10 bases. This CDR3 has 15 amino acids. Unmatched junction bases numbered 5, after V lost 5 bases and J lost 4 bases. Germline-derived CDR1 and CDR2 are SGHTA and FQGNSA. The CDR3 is CASSLGTGVNQPQHF. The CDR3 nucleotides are TGTGCCAGCAGCCTAGGGACAGGGGTAAATCAGCCCCAGCATTTT.

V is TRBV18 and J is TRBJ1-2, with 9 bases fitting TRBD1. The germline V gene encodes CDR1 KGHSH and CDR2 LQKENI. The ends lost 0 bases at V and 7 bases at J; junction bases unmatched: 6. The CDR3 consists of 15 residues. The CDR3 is CASSPPDRGVSGYTF. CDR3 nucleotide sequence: TGTGCCAGCTCACCACCGGACAGGGGAGTGAGTGGCTACACCTTC.

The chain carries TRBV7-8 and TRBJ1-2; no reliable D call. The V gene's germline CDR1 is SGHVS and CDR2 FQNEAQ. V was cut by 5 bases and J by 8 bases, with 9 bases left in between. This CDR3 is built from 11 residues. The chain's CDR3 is CASSQSRGYTF. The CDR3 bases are TGTGCCAGCAGCCAATCCAGGGGCTACACCTTC.

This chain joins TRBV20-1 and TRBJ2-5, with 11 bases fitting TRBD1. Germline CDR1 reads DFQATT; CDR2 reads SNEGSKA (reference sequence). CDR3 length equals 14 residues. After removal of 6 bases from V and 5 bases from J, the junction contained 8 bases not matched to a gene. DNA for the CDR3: TGCAGTGCCAGTGGGACAGGGGGTAGGGAGACCCAGTACTTC. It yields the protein CSASGTGGRETQYF.

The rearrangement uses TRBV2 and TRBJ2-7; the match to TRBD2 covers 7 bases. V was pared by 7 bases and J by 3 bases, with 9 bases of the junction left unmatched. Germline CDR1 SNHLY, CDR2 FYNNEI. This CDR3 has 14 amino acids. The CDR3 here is CASKRDPTSYEQYF. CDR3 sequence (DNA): TGTGCCAGCAAGCGGGACCCGACTAGCTACGAGCAGTACTTC.